Listed here are 29 T cell receptor beta chains from one sample, sequenced in a study of tumor-infiltrating lymphocytes in primary liver carcinoma. Total RNA and DNA came together from around 18-30 mg of bulk tissue without cell sorting. The template, about 550 ng total RNA, yielded TCR beta cDNA made with a constant-region primer. Employing slightly modified ARM-PCR, three nested multiplex PCR rounds were run, and these gave rise to the TCR beta libraries. TRBV1-TRBV30 forward primers paired with a C-beta reverse primer drove the first two PCR rounds, roughly 10 cycles each. In TCRdb, the multiplex PCR reads were re-called with MiXCR into one record per CDR3 protein. The sample has 80,000 or so distinct CDR3 sequences, about three quarters seen once; the top ten hold more than 25%. The specimen was tumor-adjacent normal liver tissue. The receptors shown here come from a man in his forties or fifties with primary liver carcinoma and hepatitis B virus infection.

As concerns this clonotype: It may be a read error: a sequence one base away is much more abundant. The rearrangement links TRBV28 to TRBJ2-2, with no clear D. The CDR3 loop spans 13 amino acids. Germline loops: CDR1 MDHEN, CDR2 SYDVKM. The chain's CDR3 is CATSFPNTGELFF. The CDR3 coding sequence is TGTGCCACCAGTTTCCCTAACACCGGGGAGCTGTTTTTT. Looking up the rest from reference TRBV28 and TRBJ2-2 gives the full variable domain: DVKVTQSSRYLVKRTGEKVFLECVQDMDHENMFWYRQDPGLGLRLIYFSYDVKMKEKGDIPEGYSVSREKKERFSLILESASTNQTSMYLCATSFPNTGELFFGEGSRLTVL.

Worth noting for this clonotype: The germline gene is not matched at one end of the junction; a read error may be the cause. The chain combines TRBV6-5 with TRBJ2-7, with a tentative D call TRBD2 (5 bases). The CDR3 spans 16 residues. Germline V lookup: CDR1 MNHEY, CDR2 SVGAGI. The CDR3 region is CASSSASQRAADEQYF. In DNA, the CDR3 is TGTGCTAGCAGCTCGGCAAGCCAGAGGGCTGCGGACGAGCAGTACTTC.

Regarding this clonotype: This sequence may be a read error, since a much larger clone differs from it by one base. For the CDR3, the DNA is TGTGCCAGACGAAGCCGGGCGAGCAATCAGTCCCAGCATTTT. Residues: CARRSRASNQSQHF. The J gene is TRBJ1-5, the V gene TRBV21-1; the table calls TRBD1, which could not be checked here. TRBV21-1 has pseudogene status. The CDR3 length is 14 residues.

In regard to this clonotype: Relative to the germline gene, one junction end is altered; a read error may explain this. V gene TRBV28 combines with J gene TRBJ2-2, with D possibly being TRBD2 (6 bases). The CDR3 extends over 15 amino acids. The germline V gene encodes CDR1 MDHEN and CDR2 SYDVKM. CDR3: CASRRGSYDAGELLF. The DNA of the CDR3 is TGTGCTAGCCGGAGGGGCTCATACGACGCCGGGGAGCTGTTATTT.

Ten or more counts support this clonotype. This chain links TRBV5-1 with TRBJ2-3; D ambiguous. Trimming pared 0 bases from V and 3 bases from J, leaving 2 bases between. CDR3 length: 12 amino acids. Per germline, CDR1 SGHRS and CDR2 YFSETQ. The CDR3 nucleotides read TGCGCCAGCAGCTTGGATACAGATACGCAGTATTTT. It yields the protein CASSLDTDTQYF.

Comments on this clonotype: The conserved final phenylalanine or tryptophan is absent from the CDR3, which likely points to a read error. The chain's CDR3 is CSVYGFNRGPLLGTEAFY. As DNA, the CDR3 is TGTAGCGTTTACGGATTTAACAGGGGTCCGTTGTTAGGCACTGAAGCTTTCTAT. This chain uses TRBV29-1 with TRBJ1-1; TRBD1 matches 7 bases. CDR1 and CDR2 from the germline V gene are SQVTM and ANQGSEA. The CDR3 is made up of 18 amino acids.

The CDR3 bases are TGCAGTGCCGCCACGCTTCGGCCCTGGTCCCGTCGAGAGCAGTTCTTC. Amino acid sequence: CSAATLRPWSRREQFF. V usage is TRBV29-1 and J usage is TRBJ2-1; no firm D call. Germline V gene sequence: CDR1 SQVTM, CDR2 ANQGSEA. There are 16 residues in the CDR3.

The chain uses TRBV12-3 or TRBV12-4 and TRBJ2-1, with TRBD2 identical over 8 bases. The CDR3 has 17 residues. The junction had 16 bases not matched to a gene; V was cut back by 6 bases and J by 6 bases. Here the CDR3 DNA reads TGTGCCAGCAGCAATCCCGGATTGGCGGGAGGACTCAATGAGCAGTTCTTC. Protein sequence: CASSNPGLAGGLNEQFF.

The CDR3 nucleotides read TGTACCAACAGTTTCCTAGCGGGAGGGTTTGGGGCCAACGTCCTGACTTTC. It translates to CTNSFLAGGFGANVLTF. This chain connects TRBV12-3 or TRBV12-4 to TRBJ2-6; 12 bases are a match to TRBD2. CDR3 length: 17 residues.

With respect to this clonotype: Possible read error: a much larger clone is one base away. The chain recombines TRBV11-1 with TRBJ2-4; a possible D gene is TRBD2 (6 bases). Germline values: CDR1 SGHAT, CDR2 FQDESV (reference sequence). CDR3 length: 17 amino acids. CDR3 in DNA: TGTGCCAACAGCTTTCCCGGGACTGGCGGGACCGAAAACATTCAGTACTTC. It codes for CANSFPGTGGTENIQYF.

CDR3 residues: CARDGVYDTQYF. The CDR3 DNA sequence: TGTGCCAGGGACGGAGTGTATGATACGCAGTATTTT. The chain couples TRBV12-3 or TRBV12-4 to TRBJ2-3; D unresolved. The CDR3 covers 12 residues. V was cut by 9 bases and J by 6 bases, with 13 bases left in between.

A remark on this clonotype: The junction differs from germline at one of its ends, possibly a read error. The chain uses TRBV6-2 or TRBV6-3 and TRBJ2-1, with D possibly being TRBD1 or TRBD2 (6 bases each). CDR3 length equals 16 residues. Germline CDR1 reads MNHEY; CDR2 reads SVGEGT. CDR3 bases: TGTGCCAGCAGTTACGACGGGGGCCGCTCCTTCAATGAGCAGTTCTTC. This translates into CASSYDGGRSFNEQFF.

A remark on this clonotype: A read error is likely, as this CDR3 ends without the conserved phenylalanine or tryptophan. The chain is built from TRBV11-1 and TRBJ2-2; D ambiguous. Germline assignment: CDR1 SGHAT and CDR2 FQDESV (reference sequence). This CDR3 has 14 residues. V gave up 3 bases and J gave up 7 bases, with 12 bases separating them. CDR3 region: CASSFTGVIGELFL. CDR3 bases: TGTGCCAGCAGCTTTACTGGGGTTATCGGGGAGCTGTTTTTA.

Worth noting for this clonotype: No DNA is shown, since the ends of the CDR3 on it are uncertain; the CDR3 is the one TCRdb lists. The chain uses TRBV5-5 and TRBJ2-1; TRBD1, the table's D call, lacks a check against the DNA. Germline lookup yields CDR1 SGHKS and CDR2 YYEKEE (reference sequence). The CDR3 is 20 residues long, ends included. The CDR3 spells CASSQKRGNNFGPGYNEQFF.

Of note for this clonotype: A much larger clone differs from this one at a single base, so this may be a read error. The chain has TRBV29-1 and TRBJ2-1; 8 positions match TRBD1. The CDR3 runs to 15 residues. V lost 8 bases to trimming and J lost 2 bases; unmatched junction nucleotides: 11. Germline assignment: CDR1 SQVTM and CDR2 ANQGSEA. DNA of the CDR3: TGCAGCACCCCGGTCCCGGACAGGGCCTACAATGAGCAGTTCTTC. Its protein product is CSTPVPDRAYNEQFF.

Turning to this clonotype: A read error may account for a junction end that differs from germline. The rearrangement joins TRBV4-2 to TRBJ2-2, with TRBD2 identical over 13 bases. Germline V gene sequence: CDR1 LGHNA, CDR2 YNFKEQ. This CDR3 is built from 15 residues. The CDR3 DNA is TGTCCCAGCAAAGGGACTAGCGGGACCATAGGGGAGCTGTTTTTT. This encodes CPSKGTSGTIGELFF.

This clonotype has just one count. Here the CDR3 omits its conserved ending phenylalanine or tryptophan, so a read error is the likely source. The DNA is omitted, as the CDR3 cannot be located on it reliably, and the CDR3 follows TCRdb's listing. V and J are TRBV4-1 and TRBJ2-5. The CDR3 is made up of 12 amino acids, end residues included. CDR1 is MGHRA and CDR2 is YSYEKL in the germline V gene. This CDR3 reads CASSQDSPTRYL.

The CDR3 spells CASSASRDRADDEQFF. The CDR3 DNA is TGTGCCAGCAGCGCCTCCCGGGACAGGGCCGACGATGAGCAGTTCTTC. The rearrangement uses TRBV9 and TRBJ2-1, with TRBD1 identical over 9 bases. The germline V gene encodes CDR1 SGDLS and CDR2 YYNGEE. V dropped 3 bases and J dropped 8; count of bases not matched to a gene: 12. CDR3 length: 16 residues.

Only a few counts were recorded for this clonotype. A clone one base away is much larger, so this may be a read error. The chain carries TRBV6-5 and TRBJ1-1; 8 nucleotides agree with TRBD1. This CDR3 is 14 amino acids long. The germline V gene encodes CDR1 MNHEY and CDR2 SVGAGI. In DNA, the CDR3 is TGTGCCAGCAGTTATCAGGGGGCCTACGCTGAAGCTCTCTTT. It is translated as CASSYQGAYAEALF.

This clonotype occurred many times. V gene TRBV6-6 combines with J gene TRBJ1-1; 9 positions match TRBD1. This CDR3 has 16 residues. Unmatched junction bases numbered 9, after V lost 6 bases and J lost 1 base. Per germline, CDR1 MNHNY and CDR2 SVGAGI (reference sequence). CDR3 in DNA: TGTGCCAGCAGCCAAACGGGGACAGGGCCGAACACTGAAGCTTTCTTT. Encoded protein: CASSQTGTGPNTEAFF.

Turning to this clonotype: One end of the junction varies from germline; a read error may be responsible. The chain uses TRBV28 and TRBJ2-7; 7 nucleotides line up with TRBD2. The CDR3 contains 19 residues. Germline V gene lookup returns CDR1 MDHEN and CDR2 SYDVKM. The CDR3 loop is CASGFFGLVGGRISYEQYF. DNA for the CDR3: TGTGCCAGCGGTTTTTTCGGACTGGTGGGAGGGCGAATCTCCTACGAGCAGTACTTC.

This clonotype showed up many times. This chain uses TRBV7-9 with TRBJ2-2; TRBD1 matches at 7 bases. The CDR3 loop spans 14 amino acids. The ends lost 3 bases at V and 5 bases at J; junction bases unmatched: 3. CDR1 SEHNR and CDR2 FQNEAQ come from the germline V gene (reference sequence). The CDR3 loop is CASSLATGTGELFF. For the CDR3, the DNA is TGTGCCAGCAGCTTGGCGACAGGGACCGGGGAGCTGTTTTTT.

Notes on this clonotype: The CDR3 end shows no conserved phenylalanine or tryptophan, and so a read error is likely. No DNA is shown, since the ends of the CDR3 on it are uncertain; the CDR3 is the one TCRdb lists. This chain connects TRBV6-2 or TRBV6-3 to TRBJ2-1; TRBD2, as called in the table, went unchecked against the DNA. Both ends counted, the CDR3 spans 14 residues. Germline CDR1 is MNHEY and CDR2 is SVGEGT. CDR3 sequence reads: CASSYQRERPWRLL.

Of note for this clonotype: The junction does not match germline at one end; this may be a read error. This chain connects TRBV28 to TRBJ1-1; D unclear. The CDR3 spans 17 residues. Germline values: CDR1 MDHEN, CDR2 SYDVKM. As DNA, the CDR3 is TGTGCCAGCAGTTTATTCGTCTCGGTTTTAGGAAACACTGAAACTTTCTTT. Encoded protein: CASSLFVSVLGNTETFF.

This clonotype has a single count. Compared with germline, one end of the junction differs, possibly owing to a read error. The chain employs TRBV10-2 and TRBJ2-1; D is unclear. The CDR3 length is 14 residues. The germline CDR1 and CDR2 sequences are WSHSY and SAAADI. This CDR3 reads CTSKEITGYNEQFF. CDR3 sequence (DNA): TGCACCAGCAAGGAAATAACGGGTTACAATGAGCAGTTCTTC.

This clonotype was recorded at least ten times. The chain is built from TRBV5-4 and TRBJ2-3; 10 positions agree with TRBD2. Germline trimming cut 4 bases from V and 0 bases from J; bases unmatched to any gene: 8. Per germline, CDR1 SGHNT and CDR2 YYREEE (reference sequence). The CDR3 is 17 residues long. CDR3 DNA sequence: TGTGCCAGCAGCCCCCTACTGACTAGCGGGAGCACAGATACGCAGTATTTT. This translates into CASSPLLTSGSTDTQYF.

Worth noting for this clonotype: Germline and junction disagree at one end, which may indicate a read error. The chain employs TRBV12-3 or TRBV12-4 and TRBJ2-7, with D uncertain. CDR3 length: 12 residues. The CDR3 loop reads CTSSSMGYEQYF. The CDR3 DNA reads TGTACCAGCAGTTCCATGGGGTACGAGCAGTACTTC.

Comment on this clonotype: A read error is possible here, since a much larger clone lies one base away. The CDR3 ends on some other residue instead of the conserved phenylalanine or tryptophan, so this is likely a read error. The V and J genes are TRBV4-3 and TRBJ1-5; D ambiguous. Germline V gene sequence: CDR1 LGHNA, CDR2 YSLEER. The CDR3 has 13 residues. V was clipped by 2 bases and J by 3 bases, with 5 bases between them. The CDR3 coding sequence is TGCGCCAGCAGCCAAAGTGCCAATCAGCCCCAGCATCTT. Amino acids: CASSQSANQPQHL.

Comments on this clonotype: The junction shows a germline mismatch at one end, possibly a read error. The rearrangement uses TRBV6-2 or TRBV6-3 and TRBJ2-1, with D perhaps TRBD1 (6 bases). Germline lookup yields CDR1 MNHEY and CDR2 SVGEGT. The CDR3 covers 16 residues. The CDR3: CASSYGGQGPYNELFF. The CDR3 coding sequence is TGTGCCAGCAGTTACGGTGGGCAGGGGCCCTATAATGAGCTGTTCTTC.